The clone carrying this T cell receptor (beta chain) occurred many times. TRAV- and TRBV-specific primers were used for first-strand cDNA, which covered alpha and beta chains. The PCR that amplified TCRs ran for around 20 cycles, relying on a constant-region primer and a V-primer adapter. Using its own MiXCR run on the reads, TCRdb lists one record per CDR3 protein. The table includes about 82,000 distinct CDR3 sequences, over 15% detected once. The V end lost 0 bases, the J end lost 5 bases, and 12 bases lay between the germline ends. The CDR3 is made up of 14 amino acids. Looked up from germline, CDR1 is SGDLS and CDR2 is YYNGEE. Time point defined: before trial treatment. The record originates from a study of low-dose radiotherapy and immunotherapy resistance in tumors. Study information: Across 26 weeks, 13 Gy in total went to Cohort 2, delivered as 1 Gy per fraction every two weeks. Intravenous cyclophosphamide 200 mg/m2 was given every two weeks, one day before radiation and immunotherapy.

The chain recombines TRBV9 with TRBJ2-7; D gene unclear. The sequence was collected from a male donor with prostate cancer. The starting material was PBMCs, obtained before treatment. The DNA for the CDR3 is TGTGCCAGCAGCGTAGCACAAAACCCCCACGAGCAGTACTTC. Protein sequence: CASSVAQNPHEQYF. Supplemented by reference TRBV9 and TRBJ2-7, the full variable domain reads DSGVTQTPKHLITATGQRVTLRCSPRSGDLSVYWYQQSLDQGLQFLIQYYNGEERAKGNILERFSAQQFPDLHSELNLSSLELGDSALYFCASSVAQNPHEQYFGPGTRLTVT.